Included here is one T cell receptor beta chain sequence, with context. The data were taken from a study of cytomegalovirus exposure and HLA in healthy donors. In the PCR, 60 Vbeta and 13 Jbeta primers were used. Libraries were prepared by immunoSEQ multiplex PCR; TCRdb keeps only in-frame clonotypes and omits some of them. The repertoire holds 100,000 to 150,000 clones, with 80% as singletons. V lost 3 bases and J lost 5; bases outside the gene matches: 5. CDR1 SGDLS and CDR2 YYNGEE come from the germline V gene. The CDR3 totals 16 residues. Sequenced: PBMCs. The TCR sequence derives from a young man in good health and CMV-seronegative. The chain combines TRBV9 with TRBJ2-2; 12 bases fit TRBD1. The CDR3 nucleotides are TGTGCCAGCAGCGGGGGGGACAGGGGGCAAACCGGGGAGCTGTTTTTT. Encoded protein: CASSGGDRGQTGELFF.